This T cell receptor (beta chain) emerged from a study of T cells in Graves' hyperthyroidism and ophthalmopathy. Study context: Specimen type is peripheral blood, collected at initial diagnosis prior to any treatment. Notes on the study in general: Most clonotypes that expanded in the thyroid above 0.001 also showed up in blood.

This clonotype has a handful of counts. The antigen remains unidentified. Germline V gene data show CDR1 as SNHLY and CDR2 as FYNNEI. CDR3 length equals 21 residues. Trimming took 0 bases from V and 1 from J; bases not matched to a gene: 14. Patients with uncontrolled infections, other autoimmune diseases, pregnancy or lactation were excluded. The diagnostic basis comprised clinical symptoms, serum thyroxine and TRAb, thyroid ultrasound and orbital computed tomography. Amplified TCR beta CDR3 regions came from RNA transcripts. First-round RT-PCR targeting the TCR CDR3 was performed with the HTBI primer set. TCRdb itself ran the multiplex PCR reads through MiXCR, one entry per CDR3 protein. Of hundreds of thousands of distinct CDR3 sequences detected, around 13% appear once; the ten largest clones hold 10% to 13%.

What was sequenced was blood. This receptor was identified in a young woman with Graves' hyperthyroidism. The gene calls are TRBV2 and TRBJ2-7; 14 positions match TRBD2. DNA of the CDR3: TGTGCCAGCAGTGAAGCGCTGACCGGACCCGGGACTAGCGGGAGTTCCTACGAGCAGTACTTC. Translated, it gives CASSEALTGPGTSGSSYEQYF.